These 24 T cell receptor beta chains came from one sample sequenced in a study of OX40 agonist ivuxolimab in advanced cancers. Method: immunoSEQ multiplex PCR; TCRdb's copy keeps in-frame clones and lacks some. The sample includes 50,000 to 55,000 clones, approximately 80% of them seen just once. Specimen: CD4+ or CD8+ T cells sorted from blood, collected in a trial of the OX40 agonist ivuxolimab. These receptors all come from an adult with an advanced solid tumor such as melanoma, head and neck, liver or kidney cancer.

Regarding this clone: An end of the junction differs from the germline gene, which may be a read error. Other DNA sequences in this sample translate to the same CDR3. The rearrangement uses TRBV29-1 and TRBJ2-7, with 12 bases matching TRBD2. Germline V CDR1 and CDR2: SQVTM, ANQGSEA. The CDR3 totals 17 residues. CDR3 nucleotide sequence: TGCAGCGTTAGGGGGACTAGCGGGCAATGGAGCTCCTACGAGCAGTATTTC. Protein product: CSVRGTSGQWSSYEQYF.

The chain carries TRBV19 and TRBJ2-5; a weak D match, TRBD1 (6 bases). The CDR3 extends over 14 amino acids. Germline V gene sequence: CDR1 LNHDA, CDR2 SQIVND (reference sequence). Trimming took off 3 bases at V and 1 base at J, with 9 bases between the two ends. The chain's CDR3 is CASSMGHFQETQYF. The CDR3 region has the DNA TGTGCCAGTAGTATGGGACATTTCCAAGAGACCCAGTACTTC.

This chain connects TRBV18 to TRBJ1-2; D is unresolved. Germline values: CDR1 KGHSH, CDR2 LQKENI. CDR3 length equals 14 residues. The germline V and J ends were trimmed by 2 bases and 8 bases, with 15 bases remaining between them. In nucleotides, the CDR3 is TGTGCCAGCTCACCAAGCTTCCAGGAGGAAGGCTACACCTTC. As protein: CASSPSFQEEGYTF. Variable domain in full (rest from reference TRBV18 and TRBJ1-2): NAGVMQNPRHLVRRRGQEARLRCSPMKGHSHVYWYRQLPEEGLKFMVYLQKENIIDESGMPKERFSAEFPKEGPSILRIQQVVRGDSAAYFCASSPSFQEEGYTFGSGTRLTVV.

This clone was seen only a few times. The chain has TRBV11-2 and TRBJ2-1; possibly TRBD2 for D (6 bases). This CDR3 has 14 amino acids. Germline V lookup: CDR1 SGHAT, CDR2 FQNNGV. The V and J ends lost 3 bases and 2 bases respectively, with 8 bases between them. CDR3 DNA: TGTGCCAGCAGCTTTGGGGGGACCTACAATGAGCAGTTCTTC. Translating it yields CASSFGGTYNEQFF.

V gene TRBV7-9 combines with J gene TRBJ1-1, with TRBD1 as a possible D gene (6 bases). V was pared by 2 bases and J by 5 bases, with 15 bases between. Germline values: CDR1 SEHNR, CDR2 FQNEAQ (reference sequence). This CDR3 comprises 15 residues. The CDR3 loop reads CASSLNGGGGTEAFF. The CDR3 DNA reads as TGTGCCAGCAGCTTAAACGGGGGCGGCGGAACTGAAGCTTTCTTT.

The gene calls are TRBV19 and TRBJ1-1; D call uncertain. The CDR3 extends over 13 amino acids. V lost 5 bases to trimming and J lost 11 bases, with 18 bases between them. Looked up from germline, CDR1 is LNHDA and CDR2 is SQIVND (reference sequence). The CDR3 protein is CASSPTREDEAFF. CDR3 nucleotide sequence: TGTGCCAGTAGTCCCACAAGGGAGGATGAGGCTTTCTTT.

V and J are TRBV18 and TRBJ1-4; weak D call: TRBD1 (5 bases). V gave up 2 bases and J gave up 4 bases, with 20 bases separating them. This CDR3 contains 18 residues. CDR1 KGHSH and CDR2 LQKENI come from the germline V gene. The CDR3 DNA reads as TGTGCCAGCTCACCAGAACAGCAGGGAACGGTGGGTAATGAAAAACTGTTTTTT. This encodes CASSPEQQGTVGNEKLFF.

This rearrangement joins TRBV19 to TRBJ2-7, with TRBD2 identical over 9 bases. The V gene end was trimmed by 1 base and the J gene end by 0 bases; junction bases not matched to a gene: 4. The germline CDR1 and CDR2 sequences are LNHDA and SQIVND (reference sequence). The CDR3 has 16 amino acids. The CDR3 reads CASSIASGLASYEQYF. The DNA for the CDR3 is TGTGCCAGTAGTATAGCCTCGGGACTAGCCTCCTACGAGCAGTACTTC.

The V call is TRBV6-4, the J call TRBJ2-5; no firm D call. V gave up 4 bases and J gave up 4 bases, with 7 bases separating them. The length of the CDR3 is 12 residues. Germline V gives CDR1 MRHNA, CDR2 SNTAGT. This CDR3 is CASSVRGETQYF. The DNA of the CDR3 is TGTGCCAGCAGTGTCAGAGGAGAGACCCAGTACTTC.

This clone has a handful of counts. V gene TRBV11-2 combines with J gene TRBJ2-1; the match to TRBD2 covers 13 bases. Germline V gene lookup returns CDR1 SGHAT and CDR2 FQNNGV. With V trimmed by 1 base and J by 9 bases, 3 bases remained unmatched. The CDR3 contains 15 residues. DNA for the CDR3: TGTGCCAGCAGCTTAGGGACTAGCGGGAGAGGTGAGCAGTTCTTC. Its translation is CASSLGTSGRGEQFF.

The rearrangement links TRBV7-9 to TRBJ1-1; the D gene is possibly TRBD1 (6 bases). This CDR3 spans 13 amino acids. V shed 5 bases and J shed 5 bases, with 12 bases lying between them. Germline CDR1 and CDR2: SEHNR and FQNEAQ (reference sequence). For the CDR3, the DNA is TGTGCCAGCAGCCAAGGACAGAGTACTGAAGCTTTCTTT. Amino acid sequence: CASSQGQSTEAFF.

This clone was seen a few times. J is TRBJ1-2 and V is TRBV5-1; D is ambiguous. The CDR3 loop spans 13 amino acids. V shed 0 bases and J shed 6 bases, with 9 bases lying between them. In germline, CDR1 is SGHRS, CDR2 YFSETQ. In nucleotides, the CDR3 is TGCGCCAGCAGCTTGGGCCAGGTCCATGGCTACACCTTC. This translates into CASSLGQVHGYTF.

The CDR3 protein is CASSSGSSGHSEQYF. For the CDR3, the DNA is TGTGCCAGCAGTTCGGGATCTAGCGGACATTCGGAGCAGTACTTC. The V and J genes are TRBV28 and TRBJ2-7; 7 positions agree with TRBD2. The CDR3 sequence is 15 residues long. V gave up 4 bases and J gave up 7 bases; unmatched junction bases: 13. Germline assignment: CDR1 MDHEN and CDR2 SYDVKM. The variable domain in full, with the rest retrieved from reference TRBV28 and TRBJ2-7, is DVKVTQSSRYLVKRTGEKVFLECVQDMDHENMFWYRQDPGLGLRLIYFSYDVKMKEKGDIPEGYSVSREKKERFSLILESASTNQTSMYLCASSSGSSGHSEQYFGPGTRLTVT.

The V call is TRBV6-5, the J call TRBJ1-1; 10 bases align to TRBD1. Per the germline V gene, CDR1 is MNHEY and CDR2 is SVGAGI. With 7 bases clipped from V and 5 bases from J, the junction kept 10 bases outside the gene matches. The CDR3 has 15 amino acids. CDR3 residues: CASTQDRGIVTEAFF. CDR3 in DNA: TGTGCCAGCACCCAGGACAGGGGGATCGTAACTGAAGCTTTCTTT.

The gene calls are TRBV19 and TRBJ1-2; TRBD1 is a possible D gene (6 bases). The CDR3 extends over 14 amino acids. Germline V gene data show CDR1 as LNHDA and CDR2 as SQIVND (reference sequence). With 5 bases removed from V and 3 bases from J, the gap between germline ends came to 13 bases. CDR3 sequence reads: CASSPRGRDYGYTF. For the CDR3, the DNA is TGTGCCAGTAGTCCCAGGGGCAGGGACTATGGCTACACCTTC. The full variable domain, with the rest looked up from reference TRBV19 and TRBJ1-2, is DGGITQSPKYLFRKEGQNVTLSCEQNLNHDAMYWYRQDPGQGLRLIYYSQIVNDFQKGDIAEGYSVSREKKESFPLTVTSAQKNPTAFYLCASSPRGRDYGYTFGSGTRLTVV.

In DNA form, the CDR3 reads TGTGCCAGCAGCTTAACCTCTGAAGCTTTCTTT. This gives the protein CASSLTSEAFF. J is TRBJ1-1 and V is TRBV7-2; D unresolved. Trimming removed 2 bases from V and 6 bases from J, with 4 bases in between. The germline V gene has CDR1 SGHTA and CDR2 FQGNSA. This CDR3 is built from 11 residues. The full variable domain, with the rest looked up from reference TRBV7-2 and TRBJ1-1, is GAGVSQSPSNKVTEKGKDVELRCDPISGHTALYWYRQSLGQGLEFLIYFQGNSAPDKSGLPSDRFSAERTGGSVSTLTIQRTQQEDSAVYLCASSLTSEAFFGQGTRLTVV.

The chain employs TRBV28 and TRBJ2-3; D uncertain. The length of the CDR3 is 14 residues. Germline loops: CDR1 MDHEN, CDR2 SYDVKM. V was cut by 7 bases and J by 2 bases, with 13 bases left in between. CDR3 loop: CASTGVGSTDTQYF. CDR3 nucleotides: TGTGCCAGCACTGGCGTCGGTTCCACAGATACGCAGTATTTT.

The rearrangement links TRBV7-9 to TRBJ1-1; D gene ambiguous. Trimming took 1 base from V and 0 from J, leaving 9 bases between them. The CDR3 consists of 15 residues. CDR1 and CDR2 from the germline V gene are SEHNR and FQNEAQ (reference sequence). In DNA, the CDR3 is TGTGCCAGCAGCTTAGGGGGAGGGCTGAACACTGAAGCTTTCTTT. Its protein product is CASSLGGGLNTEAFF. Looking up the rest from reference TRBV7-9 and TRBJ1-1 gives the full variable domain: DTGVSQNPRHKITKRGQNVTFRCDPISEHNRLYWYRQTLGQGPEFLTYFQNEAQLEKSRLLSDRFSAERPKGSFSTLEIQRTEQGDSAMYLCASSLGGGLNTEAFFGQGTRLTVV.

This chain joins TRBV29-1 and TRBJ2-2; 13 bases are shared with TRBD2. Germline values: CDR1 SQVTM, CDR2 ANQGSEA. The CDR3 covers 15 residues. The J segment lost 4 bases and the V segment lost 7 bases, leaving 6 bases of the junction unmatched. CDR3 residues: CSARLAGGGTGELFF. The CDR3, as DNA: TGCAGCGCTCGACTAGCGGGGGGCGGCACCGGGGAGCTGTTTTTT.

The CDR3 is CASGQGSTDTQYF. CDR3 in DNA: TGTGCTAGTGGGCAGGGTAGCACAGATACGCAGTATTTT. The chain uses TRBV12-5 and TRBJ2-3; the D gene is possibly TRBD1 (5 bases). Germline V gene data show CDR1 as LGHNT and CDR2 as FRNRAP. V lost 6 bases, J lost 0 bases, and 7 bases lay in between. This CDR3 is 13 amino acids long. Together with reference TRBV12-5 and TRBJ2-3, the CDR3 gives the full variable domain: DARVTQTPRHKVTEMGQEVTMRCQPILGHNTVFWYRQTMMQGLELLAYFRNRAPLDDSGMPKDRFSAEMPDATLATLKIQPSEPRDSAVYFCASGQGSTDTQYFGPGTRLTVL.

The chain combines TRBV6-1 with TRBJ2-7; 7 bases map to TRBD1. This CDR3 is 15 amino acids long. Trimming took 0 bases from V and 0 from J; bases not matched to a gene: 2. Germline loops: CDR1 MNHNS, CDR2 SASEGT. DNA of the CDR3: TGTGCCAGCAGTGAAGCCGACAGGGCCTCCTACGAGCAGTACTTC. It encodes CASSEADRASYEQYF.

The chain is built from TRBV7-7 and TRBJ2-1; no clear D. The CDR3 totals 14 residues. Germline loops: CDR1 SSHAT, CDR2 FNYEAQ (reference sequence). V was cut by 5 bases and J by 1 base, with 9 bases left in between. The CDR3 coding sequence is TGTGCCAGCAGCCAGTCTCGATCCTACAATGAGCAGTTCTTC. This translates into CASSQSRSYNEQFF.

The chain is built from TRBV15 and TRBJ2-5; TRBD1 agrees at 8 bases. The CDR3 is made up of 16 amino acids. Germline values: CDR1 LNHNV, CDR2 YYDKDF (reference sequence). Unmatched junction bases numbered 7, after V lost 0 bases and J lost 4 bases. CDR3 bases: TGTGCCACCAGCAGAGAGCGGACAGGGCGGGTAGAGACCCAGTACTTC. It is translated as CATSRERTGRVETQYF.

The chain joins TRBV10-1 to TRBJ2-3, with 10 nucleotides matching TRBD2. With V trimmed by 7 bases and J by 2 bases, 3 bases remained unmatched. Germline CDR1 reads WNHNN; CDR2 reads SYGVQD (reference sequence). The CDR3 is 14 residues long. For the CDR3, the DNA is TGCGCCAGCACTAGCGGGAGCCCCACAGATACGCAGTATTTT. It is translated as CASTSGSPTDTQYF.